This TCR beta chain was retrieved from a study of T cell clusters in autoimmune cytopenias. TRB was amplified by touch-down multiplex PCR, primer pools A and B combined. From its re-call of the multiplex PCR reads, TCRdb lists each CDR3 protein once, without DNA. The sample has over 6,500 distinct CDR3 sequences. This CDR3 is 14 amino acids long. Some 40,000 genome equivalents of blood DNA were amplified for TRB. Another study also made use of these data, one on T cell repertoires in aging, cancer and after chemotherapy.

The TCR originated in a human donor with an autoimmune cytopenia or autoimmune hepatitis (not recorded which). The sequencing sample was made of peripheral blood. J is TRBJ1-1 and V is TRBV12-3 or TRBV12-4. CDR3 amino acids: CASSFRQRNTEAFF.